This record concerns one T cell receptor (beta chain) sequence. The specificity of this receptor is unknown. No per-base quality is available; no much larger clone lies one base away. This entry is derived from a study of T cells in Graves' hyperthyroidism and ophthalmopathy (dated by TCRdb to between 2018 and 2021). A note on the overall study: Peripheral blood was sampled at the time of initial diagnosis, prior to any treatment. TCR V-J signatures able to tell the groups apart were searched for in a discovery cohort of 100 patients, of whom 40 to 45 had Graves' ophthalmopathy and roughly 58 had stable Graves' hyperthyroidism. An independent validation cohort of under 20 hyperthyroidism patients and more than 15 patients who later progressed to ophthalmopathy tested prospective prediction of ophthalmopathy. The 100 or so discovery patients were randomly divided into training and test sets at a 7:3 ratio. Thyroid tissue and blood T-cell repertoires from several Graves' hyperthyroidism patients were also compared in the study. Following sampling, methimazole starting at 30 mg daily was given to hyperthyroidism patients, and high-dose intravenous methylprednisolone was given to ophthalmopathy patients. The paper reports TCR Vbeta CDR3 sequencing of over 130 peripheral blood samples: 43 ophthalmopathy, around 80 hyperthyroidism and approximately 17 progressor patients. Here is what the overall study found, with its caveats: Most expanded thyroid clonotypes (frequency above 0.001) were also detected in blood, a finding suggesting that blood repertoires may reflect thyroid immune responses. Sample size was not statistically predetermined, and blinding of investigators to group allocation was not performed. A 13 V-J signature model separated ophthalmopathy from stable hyperthyroidism, with 87.88% sensitivity and 81% to 83% specificity in cross-validation and 80%/75% in testing. During validation, the model predicted progression to ophthalmopathy a median of roughly six months ahead of onset, with more than 55% sensitivity and less than 85% specificity.

V is shortened by 3 bases, J by 4 bases, and the region joining them spans 13 bases. CDR1 and CDR2 (DFQATT, SNEGSKA) derive from the germline V gene (reference sequence). The CDR3 runs 13 residues from the cysteine to the phenylalanine. Only the CDR3 DNA stays, 39 bases, in frame from base 1. The TCR beta CDR3 regions were amplified from the RNA transcripts. A first-round RT-PCR of the TCR CDR3 used the HTBI primer set with the Qiagen OneStep RT-PCR kit. Libraries were constructed in a second round of multiplex PCR, after which size selection and purification were performed. The libraries were sequenced on an Illumina HiSeq2000 using paired-end 100 bp reads. As for the authors' bioinformatics: SOAPnuke was used to process the raw data, removing reads that contained adapters or uncalled bases, had a mean Phred below 15, or lacked an exact match to the constant primer or identifier. High-quality paired reads were merged with COPE v1.2.5, and unique nucleotide sequences were defined as clonotypes. Clonotypes were aligned to IMGT TRBV, TRBD and TRBJ reference segments using MiTCR v1.1. Analysis was restricted to V-J combinations with a frequency above 0.0001, which covered roughly 99% of repertoires. The TCS score was defined as the ratio of F50 (clonal expansion) to E x V (chaos), calculated using BLOSUM62-based TCRdist between CDR3 peptides within each V-J. Welch's t-statistics and random forest reduced roughly 500 V-J features to 13, which were used in a naive Bayes classifier (R e1071). The Morisita-Horn index was used to measure how similar the thyroid and blood repertoires were. The raw public reads went through TCRdb reprocessing: fastp at Q25, MiXCR clone calling, in-frame beta chains kept. Rows are unified per CDR3 protein, each entry keeping the most common DNA and genes. In this record, the V and J calls reflect TCRdb's handling and not the investigators' own analysis. A total of about 840,000 distinct CDR3 sequences appear in this sample, 38% of them only once. The ten largest clones add up to 7.5% to 9.5% of the sample.

Stable Graves' hyperthyroidism was defined as the absence of progression to ophthalmopathy over 18 months of follow-up. The hyperthyroidism patients were between 18 and 65 years old and newly diagnosed, with a disease duration of less than 2 months. Patients with uncontrolled infections, other autoimmune diseases, pregnancy or lactation were excluded. Diagnoses relied on clinical symptoms, serum thyroxine and TRAb, thyroid ultrasound and orbital computed tomography. PBMCs were separated from 10 ml of fresh peripheral blood using Ficoll-Paque density gradient centrifugation. Trizol reagent was used to extract total RNA, and RNA quality was then checked on an Agilent 2100 Bioanalyzer.

The receptor was isolated from a man between 18 and 29 years old with Graves' hyperthyroidism. Sequences were obtained from blood. The chain is assembled from TRBV20-1 and TRBJ2-7, with the D gene too uncertain to name. The bases read TGCAGTGCTAGGAATCGAAACCAATACGAGCAGTACTTC. Its protein is CSARNRNQYEQYF.